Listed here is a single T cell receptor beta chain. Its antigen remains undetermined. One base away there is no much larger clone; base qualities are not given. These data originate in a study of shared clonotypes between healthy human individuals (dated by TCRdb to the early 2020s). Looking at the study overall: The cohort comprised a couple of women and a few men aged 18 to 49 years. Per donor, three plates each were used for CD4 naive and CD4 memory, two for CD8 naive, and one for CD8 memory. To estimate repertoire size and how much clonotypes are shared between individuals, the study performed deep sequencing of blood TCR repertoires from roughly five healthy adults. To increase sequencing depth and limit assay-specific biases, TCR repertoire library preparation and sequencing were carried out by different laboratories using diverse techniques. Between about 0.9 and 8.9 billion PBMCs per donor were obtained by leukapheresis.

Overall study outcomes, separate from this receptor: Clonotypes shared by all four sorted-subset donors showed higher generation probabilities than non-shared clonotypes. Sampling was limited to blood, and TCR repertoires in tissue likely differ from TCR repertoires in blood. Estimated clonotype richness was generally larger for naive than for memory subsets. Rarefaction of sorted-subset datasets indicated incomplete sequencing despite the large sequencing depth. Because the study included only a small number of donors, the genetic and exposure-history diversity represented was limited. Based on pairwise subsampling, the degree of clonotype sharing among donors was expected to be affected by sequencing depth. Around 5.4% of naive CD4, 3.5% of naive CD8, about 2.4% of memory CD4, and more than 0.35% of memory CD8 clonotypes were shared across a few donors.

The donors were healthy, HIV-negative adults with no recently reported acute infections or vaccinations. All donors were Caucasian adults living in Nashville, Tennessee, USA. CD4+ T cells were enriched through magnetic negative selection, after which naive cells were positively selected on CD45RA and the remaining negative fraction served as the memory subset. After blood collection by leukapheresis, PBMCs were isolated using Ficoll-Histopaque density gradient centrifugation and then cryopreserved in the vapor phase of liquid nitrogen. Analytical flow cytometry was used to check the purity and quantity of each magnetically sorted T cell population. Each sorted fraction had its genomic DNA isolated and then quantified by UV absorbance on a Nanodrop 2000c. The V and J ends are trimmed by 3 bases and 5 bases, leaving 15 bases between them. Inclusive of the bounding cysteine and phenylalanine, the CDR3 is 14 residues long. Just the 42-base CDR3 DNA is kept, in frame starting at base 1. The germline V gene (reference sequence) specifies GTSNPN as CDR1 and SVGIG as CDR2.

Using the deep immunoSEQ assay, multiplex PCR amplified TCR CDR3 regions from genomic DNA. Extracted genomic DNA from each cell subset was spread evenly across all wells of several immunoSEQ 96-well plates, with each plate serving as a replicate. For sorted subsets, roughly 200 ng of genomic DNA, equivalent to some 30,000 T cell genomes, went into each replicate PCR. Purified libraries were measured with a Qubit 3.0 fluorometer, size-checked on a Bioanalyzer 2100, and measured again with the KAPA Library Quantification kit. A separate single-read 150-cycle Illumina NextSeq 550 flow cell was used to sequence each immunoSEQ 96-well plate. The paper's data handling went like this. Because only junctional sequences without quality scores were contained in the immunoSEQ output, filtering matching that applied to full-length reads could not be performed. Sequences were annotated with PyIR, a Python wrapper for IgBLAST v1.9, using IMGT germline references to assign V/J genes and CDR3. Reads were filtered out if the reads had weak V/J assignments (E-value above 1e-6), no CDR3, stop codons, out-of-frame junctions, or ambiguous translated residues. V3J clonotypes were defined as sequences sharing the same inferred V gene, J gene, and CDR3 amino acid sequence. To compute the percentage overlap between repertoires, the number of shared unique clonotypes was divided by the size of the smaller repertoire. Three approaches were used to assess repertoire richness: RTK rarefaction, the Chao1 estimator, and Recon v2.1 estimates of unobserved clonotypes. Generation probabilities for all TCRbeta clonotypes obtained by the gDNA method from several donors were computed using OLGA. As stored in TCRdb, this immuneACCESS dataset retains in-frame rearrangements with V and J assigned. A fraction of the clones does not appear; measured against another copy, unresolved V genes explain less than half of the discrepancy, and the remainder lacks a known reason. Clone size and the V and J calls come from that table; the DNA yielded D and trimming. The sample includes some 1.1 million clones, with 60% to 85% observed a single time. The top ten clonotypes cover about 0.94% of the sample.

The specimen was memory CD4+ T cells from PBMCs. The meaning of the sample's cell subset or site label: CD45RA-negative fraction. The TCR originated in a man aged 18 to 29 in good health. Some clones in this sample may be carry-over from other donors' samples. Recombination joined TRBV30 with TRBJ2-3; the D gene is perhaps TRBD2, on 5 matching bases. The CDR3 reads CAWSADKGVDTQYF. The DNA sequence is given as TGTGCCTGGAGCGCTGACAAGGGAGTAGATACGCAGTATTTT.